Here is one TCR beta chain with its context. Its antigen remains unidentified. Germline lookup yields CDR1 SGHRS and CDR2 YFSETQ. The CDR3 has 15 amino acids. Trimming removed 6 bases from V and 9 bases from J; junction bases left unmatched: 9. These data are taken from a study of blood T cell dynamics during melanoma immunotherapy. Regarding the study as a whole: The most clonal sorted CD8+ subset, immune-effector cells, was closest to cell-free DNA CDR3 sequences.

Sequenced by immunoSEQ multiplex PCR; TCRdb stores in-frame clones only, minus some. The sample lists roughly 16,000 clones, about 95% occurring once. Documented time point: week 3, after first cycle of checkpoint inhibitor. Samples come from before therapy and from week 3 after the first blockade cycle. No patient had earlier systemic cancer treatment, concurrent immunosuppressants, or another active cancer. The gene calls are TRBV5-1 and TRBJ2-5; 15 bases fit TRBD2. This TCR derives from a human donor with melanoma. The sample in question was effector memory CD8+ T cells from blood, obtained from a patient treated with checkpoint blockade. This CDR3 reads CASTLGLAGGRAQYF. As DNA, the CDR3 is TGCGCCAGCACCCTTGGACTAGCGGGAGGGCGGGCCCAGTACTTC.